The clone carrying this T cell receptor (beta chain) was recorded at least ten times. Its antigen remains unidentified. The data derive from a study of human T cells and chemical hapten exposure. Regarding the study as a whole: Expanded TCRs formed significantly more large CDR3 similarity clusters than controls.

Per the original methods: Counting gave a median of around 96,000 TCRs per sample, with values ranging from roughly 20,000 to 750,000. TCRdb processed the RACE reads anew with MiXCR; each CDR3 protein has one entry. The V and J calls and clone size come from TCRdb's table, not from the authors' own analysis. The sample lists 180,000 or so distinct CDR3 sequences, around 30% occurring once. Time point here: pre-sensitization, week 0. Treatment meaning: therapeutic diphenylcyclopropenone sensitization with weekly scalp DPC. Blood draws came first, before each patch test. V was shortened by 4 bases and J by 0 bases, with 6 bases between the two germline ends. Germline CDR1 reads SQVTM; CDR2 reads ANQGSEA. CDR3 size: 13 residues.

This chain joins TRBV29-1 and TRBJ2-2, with D hard to call. The source of this sequence is a woman between 25 and 40 years old with alopecia areata. Some clones in this sample may be carry-over from other donors' samples. The sample here was whole blood, taken in connection with sensitization to the hapten diphenylcyclopropenone (DPC). The CDR3 DNA reads as TGCAGCGTTGGAACTCCGAACACCGGGGAGCTGTTTTTT. Encoded protein: CSVGTPNTGELFF.